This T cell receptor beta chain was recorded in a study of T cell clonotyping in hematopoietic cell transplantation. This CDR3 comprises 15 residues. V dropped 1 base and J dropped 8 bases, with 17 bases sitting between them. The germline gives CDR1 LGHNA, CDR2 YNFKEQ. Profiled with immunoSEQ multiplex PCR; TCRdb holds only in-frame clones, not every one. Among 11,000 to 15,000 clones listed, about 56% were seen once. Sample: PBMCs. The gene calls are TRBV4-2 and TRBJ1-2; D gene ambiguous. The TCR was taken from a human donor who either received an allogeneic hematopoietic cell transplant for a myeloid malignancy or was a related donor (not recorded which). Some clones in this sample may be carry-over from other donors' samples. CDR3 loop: CASSQGRTYLGGYTF. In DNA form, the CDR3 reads TGTGCCAGCAGCCAAGGACGGACCTATCTTGGCGGCTACACCTTC.